These 3 T cell receptor beta chains were sequenced from one sample in a study of blood T cell repertoires in COVID-19. Sequenced by immunoSEQ multiplex PCR; TCRdb stores in-frame clones only, minus some. This table holds 150,000 to 200,000 clones, 60% to 85% found once. Sequenced sample: peripheral blood. The source is a man aged 60 to 75 with active or convalescent COVID-19.

In this sample, this clone turned up many times. The chain links TRBV10-1 to TRBJ2-7, with 9 bases aligning to TRBD1. The junction had 10 bases not matched to a gene; V was cut back by 6 bases and J by 10 bases. CDR3 length: 13 amino acids. Per germline, CDR1 WNHNN and CDR2 SYGVQD (reference sequence). CDR3 DNA: TGCGCCAGCAGGCCGGGACAGGGAAATACACAGTACTTC. Translating gives CASRPGQGNTQYF.

The chain combines TRBV4-2 with TRBJ2-1; D unclear. This CDR3 contains 14 residues. Germline CDR1 and CDR2: LGHNA and YNFKEQ. Trimming pared 4 bases from V and 9 bases from J, leaving 16 bases between. This CDR3 reads CASSRPVDRSEQFF. CDR3 coding DNA: TGTGCCAGCAGCCGACCAGTAGATAGGAGTGAGCAGTTCTTC.

This chain links TRBV12-3 or TRBV12-4 with TRBJ1-2; 7 positions agree with TRBD1. CDR3 length equals 13 residues. With 5 bases clipped from V and 1 base from J, the junction kept 1 base outside the gene matches. The CDR3 bases are TGTGCCAGCAGTCGACAGGGTAACTATGGCTACACCTTC. It yields the protein CASSRQGNYGYTF.